The 19 T cell receptor beta chains reported below all come from one sample, sequenced in a study of cytomegalovirus exposure and HLA in healthy donors. This PCR relied on a set of 60 Vbeta primers and 13 Jbeta primers. Profiling relied on immunoSEQ multiplex PCR, and the TCRdb table lists in-frame clones only, not all of them. Of under 200,000 clones listed, 70% to 90% are singletons. Sequencing input: PBMCs. These receptors were obtained from a woman between 18 and 29 years old in good health and CMV-seronegative.

The gene calls are TRBV6-6 and TRBJ2-5; 7 bases are shared with TRBD2. Germline assignment: CDR1 MNHNY and CDR2 SVGAGI (reference sequence). CDR3 length: 15 amino acids. J gave up 0 bases and V 1 base, and 2 bases lay outside the gene matches. In nucleotides, the CDR3 is TGTGCCAGCAGTTACTTTGGACTAGACCAAGAGACCCAGTACTTC. This gives the protein CASSYFGLDQETQYF.

The gene calls are TRBV4-1 and TRBJ2-1; 9 bases align to TRBD2. The CDR3 runs 16 residues. Germline V gene sequence: CDR1 MGHRA, CDR2 YSYEKL. J was trimmed by 4 bases and V by 0 bases; bases with no gene match: 4. The CDR3: CASSQEGSGGYNEQFF. The DNA of the CDR3 is TGCGCCAGCAGCCAAGAGGGAAGCGGGGGGTACAATGAGCAGTTCTTC.

As to this clone: The same CDR3 can be traced to other DNA sequences in this sample. V and J are TRBV18 and TRBJ2-5; 9 bases fit TRBD1. Germline lookup yields CDR1 KGHSH and CDR2 LQKENI. This CDR3 comprises 16 residues. V was clipped by 3 bases and J by 5 bases; unmatched bases: 10. CDR3 coding DNA: TGTGCCAGCTCACCGACTAACGGACAGGGGAAGGAGACCCAGTACTTC. Protein: CASSPTNGQGKETQYF.

The genes are TRBV6-6 and TRBJ1-1; D gene ambiguous. Between the trimmed V and J ends, which lost 4 bases and 7 bases, there was a span of 7 bases. The germline V gene has CDR1 MNHNY and CDR2 SVGAGI (reference sequence). CDR3 length: 11 amino acids. DNA of the CDR3: TGTGCCAGCAGTTGGAGCATTGAAGCTTTCTTT. Translating it yields CASSWSIEAFF.

V and J are TRBV9 and TRBJ2-2; weak D call: TRBD2 (6 bases). The CDR3 loop spans 15 amino acids. CDR1 and CDR2 from the germline V gene are SGDLS and YYNGEE. Trimming removed 3 bases at V and 0 bases at J, with 9 bases between. CDR3 protein: CASSAGSTNTGELFF. CDR3 nucleotide sequence: TGTGCCAGCAGCGCCGGGAGCACGAACACCGGGGAGCTGTTTTTT. Based on the CDR3 plus reference TRBV9 and TRBJ2-2, the full variable domain is DSGVTQTPKHLITATGQRVTLRCSPRSGDLSVYWYQQSLDQGLQFLIQYYNGEERAKGNILERFSAQQFPDLHSELNLSSLELGDSALYFCASSAGSTNTGELFFGEGSRLTVL.

The chain uses TRBV27 and TRBJ1-5; 7 bases fit TRBD1. V was pared by 4 bases and J by 7 bases, with 4 bases of the junction left unmatched. CDR1 MNHEY and CDR2 SMNVEV come from the germline V gene (reference sequence). This CDR3 is 13 amino acids long. CDR3 nucleotide sequence: TGTGCCAGCAGTTACAGGGGCGGACAGCCCCAGCATTTT. Residues: CASSYRGGQPQHF.

The chain employs TRBV7-9 and TRBJ2-7, with 8 bases lining up with TRBD1. The ends lost 1 base at V and 2 bases at J; junction bases unmatched: 1. This CDR3 region has 14 residues. The germline V gene has CDR1 SEHNR and CDR2 FQNEAQ (reference sequence). CDR3 sequence reads: CASSLVQGAYEQYF. In DNA form, the CDR3 reads TGTGCCAGCAGCTTAGTACAGGGGGCCTACGAGCAGTACTTC.

The rearrangement links TRBV6-5 to TRBJ2-5, with a tentative D call TRBD1 (6 bases). Germline CDR1 reads MNHEY; CDR2 reads SVGAGI. The CDR3 spans 16 residues. Between the trimmed V and J ends, which lost 4 bases and 5 bases, there was a span of 20 bases. The CDR3 region is CASSSHRRGRGETQYF. CDR3 coding DNA: TGTGCCAGCAGTTCCCATCGCAGGGGAAGAGGGGAGACCCAGTACTTC.

The V call is TRBV2, the J call TRBJ2-4, with 9 positions matching TRBD1. Trimming took 9 bases from V and 10 from J; bases not matched to a gene: 7. CDR1 and CDR2 (germline): SNHLY, FYNNEI. The CDR3 covers 12 residues. CDR3 sequence reads: CARGTGMGIQYF. The CDR3, as DNA: TGTGCCAGGGGGACAGGGATGGGGATTCAGTACTTC.

The chain is built from TRBV11-2 and TRBJ2-6, with D hard to call. Trimming shortened V by 6 bases and J by 4 bases, and 10 bases separated the two germline ends. Germline assignment: CDR1 SGHAT and CDR2 FQNNGV. The CDR3 extends over 14 amino acids. The chain's CDR3 is CASRRLEGANVLTF. CDR3 nucleotide sequence: TGTGCCAGCAGACGGTTGGAGGGGGCCAACGTCCTGACTTTC.

This chain links TRBV25-1 with TRBJ2-7, with 8 bases matching TRBD2. Germline-derived CDR1 and CDR2 are MGHDK and SYGVNS. This CDR3 spans 13 amino acids. With 7 bases clipped from V and 5 bases from J, the junction kept 7 bases outside the gene matches. CDR3 protein: CASMVAGFHEQYF. The CDR3 DNA reads TGTGCCAGCATGGTAGCGGGATTTCACGAGCAGTACTTC.

The genes are TRBV18 and TRBJ2-7; 7 bases match TRBD2. V was clipped by 1 base and J by 0 bases; unmatched bases: 6. In germline, CDR1 is KGHSH, CDR2 LQKENI. This CDR3 spans 16 amino acids. The CDR3 protein is CASSPLERGVSYEQYF. The CDR3 coding sequence is TGTGCCAGCTCACCACTGGAACGGGGGGTCTCCTACGAGCAGTACTTC.

The chain carries TRBV2 and TRBJ2-7, with 9 nucleotides matching TRBD2. CDR1 and CDR2 from the germline V gene are SNHLY and FYNNEI. The CDR3 sequence is 16 residues long. Trimming took 2 bases from V and 6 from J; bases not matched to a gene: 11. In nucleotides, the CDR3 is TGTGCCAGCAGTGAACTGGGGCTAGCGGGGAGGACCGAGCAGTACTTC. The encoded protein is CASSELGLAGRTEQYF. Looking up the rest from reference TRBV2 and TRBJ2-7 gives the full variable domain: EPEVTQTPSHQVTQMGQEVILRCVPISNHLYFYWYRQILGQKVEFLVSFYNNEISEKSEIFDDQFSVERPDGSNFTLKIRSTKLEDSAMYFCASSELGLAGRTEQYFGPGTRLTVT.

This clone was recorded once. The chain combines TRBV28 with TRBJ2-1; tentatively, D is TRBD2 (7 bases). The CDR3 is 17 amino acids. V was pared by 2 bases and J by 10 bases, with 24 bases between. Looked up from germline, CDR1 is MDHEN and CDR2 is SYDVKM. CDR3 in amino acids: CASSLTLGGVVFREQFF. The CDR3 coding sequence is TGTGCCAGCAGTTTAACGTTAGGGGGGGTGGTTTTTCGGGAGCAGTTCTTC.

The chain carries TRBV4-2 and TRBJ1-6; 7 bases are a match to TRBD1. Germline CDR1 and CDR2: LGHNA and YNFKEQ. Trimming took 0 bases from V and 9 from J; bases not matched to a gene: 5. This CDR3 has 15 amino acids. The CDR3 region is CASSQEGTVRSPLHF. The CDR3 nucleotides are TGTGCCAGCAGCCAAGAGGGGACAGTGCGTTCACCCCTCCACTTT.

V usage is TRBV4-1 and J usage is TRBJ2-7, with D perhaps TRBD2 (6 bases). Germline CDR1 reads MGHRA; CDR2 reads YSYEKL. The CDR3 is 14 amino acids. Trimming cost V 4 bases and J 1 base, with 11 bases left between them. The CDR3 loop reads CASSPRDPSYEQYF. DNA for the CDR3: TGCGCCAGCAGCCCGCGGGACCCGTCCTACGAGCAGTACTTC.

The chain's CDR3 is CASSPSTGLNTEAFF. The CDR3 region has the DNA TGCGCCAGCAGCCCTTCGACAGGATTGAACACTGAAGCTTTCTTT. V gene TRBV5-1 combines with J gene TRBJ1-1, with D tentatively TRBD1 (6 bases). This CDR3 comprises 15 residues. Per germline, CDR1 SGHRS and CDR2 YFSETQ. Trimming stripped 4 bases from V and 0 bases from J, with 13 bases between.

This clone is a singleton in its sample. The rearrangement links TRBV25-1 to TRBJ1-1, with 12 positions matching TRBD1. The CDR3 extends over 17 amino acids. From germline, CDR1 is MGHDK and CDR2 SYGVNS. V was pared by 5 bases and J by 4 bases, with 11 bases of the junction left unmatched. CDR3 amino acids: CASSPKLGQGAVTEAFF. DNA for the CDR3: TGTGCCAGCAGTCCTAAACTGGGACAGGGGGCGGTCACTGAAGCTTTCTTT.

This chain connects TRBV19 to TRBJ2-3; 9 bases map to TRBD2. The CDR3 covers 13 residues. CDR1 is LNHDA and CDR2 is SQIVND in the germline V gene (reference sequence). V gave up 7 bases and J gave up 7 bases; unmatched junction bases: 6. The CDR3 reads CASTPSGANTQYF. CDR3 DNA: TGTGCCAGTACCCCTAGCGGGGCAAATACGCAGTATTTT. The full variable domain, completed using reference TRBV19 and TRBJ2-3, is DGGITQSPKYLFRKEGQNVTLSCEQNLNHDAMYWYRQDPGQGLRLIYYSQIVNDFQKGDIAEGYSVSREKKESFPLTVTSAQKNPTAFYLCASTPSGANTQYFGPGTRLTVL.